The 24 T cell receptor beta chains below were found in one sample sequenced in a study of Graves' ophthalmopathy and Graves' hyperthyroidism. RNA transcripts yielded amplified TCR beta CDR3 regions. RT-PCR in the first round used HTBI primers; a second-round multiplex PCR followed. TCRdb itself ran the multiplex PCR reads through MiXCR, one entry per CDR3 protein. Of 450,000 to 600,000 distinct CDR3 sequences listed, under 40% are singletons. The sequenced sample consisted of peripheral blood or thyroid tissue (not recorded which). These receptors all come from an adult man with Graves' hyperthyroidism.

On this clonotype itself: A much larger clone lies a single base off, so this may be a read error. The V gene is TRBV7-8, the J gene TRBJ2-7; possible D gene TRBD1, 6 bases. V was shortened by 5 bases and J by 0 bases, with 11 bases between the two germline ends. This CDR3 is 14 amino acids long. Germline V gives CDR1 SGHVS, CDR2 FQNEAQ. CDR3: CASSLRQASYEQYF. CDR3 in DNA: TGTGCCAGCAGCCTACGACAGGCCTCCTACGAGCAGTACTTC.

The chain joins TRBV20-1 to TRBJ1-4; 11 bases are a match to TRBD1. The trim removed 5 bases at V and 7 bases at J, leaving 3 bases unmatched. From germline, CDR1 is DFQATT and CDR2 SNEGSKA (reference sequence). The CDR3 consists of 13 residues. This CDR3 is CSAQDRGLEKLFF. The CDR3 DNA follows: TGCAGTGCTCAGGACAGGGGGCTTGAAAAACTGTTTTTT.

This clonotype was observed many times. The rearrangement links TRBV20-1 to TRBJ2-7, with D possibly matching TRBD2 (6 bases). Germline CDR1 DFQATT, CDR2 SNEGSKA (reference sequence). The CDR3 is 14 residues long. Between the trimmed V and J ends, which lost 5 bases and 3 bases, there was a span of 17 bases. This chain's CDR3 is CSAQPGGPYYEQYF. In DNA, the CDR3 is TGCAGTGCTCAACCCGGGGGTCCCTACTACGAGCAGTACTTC.

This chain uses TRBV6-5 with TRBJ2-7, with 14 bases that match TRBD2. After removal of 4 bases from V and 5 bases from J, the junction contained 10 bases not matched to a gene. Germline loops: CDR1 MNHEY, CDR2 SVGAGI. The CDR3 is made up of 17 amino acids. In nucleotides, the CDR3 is TGTGCCAGCAGTTCCCAGGGGACTAGCGGGAGCCTGGACGAGCAGTACTTC. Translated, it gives CASSSQGTSGSLDEQYF.

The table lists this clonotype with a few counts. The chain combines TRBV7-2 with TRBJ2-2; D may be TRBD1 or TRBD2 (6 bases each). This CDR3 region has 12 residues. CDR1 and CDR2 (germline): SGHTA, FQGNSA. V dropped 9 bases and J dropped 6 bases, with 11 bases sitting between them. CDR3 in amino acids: CASMRGAGELFF. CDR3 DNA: TGTGCCAGTATGAGGGGGGCCGGGGAGCTGTTTTTT.

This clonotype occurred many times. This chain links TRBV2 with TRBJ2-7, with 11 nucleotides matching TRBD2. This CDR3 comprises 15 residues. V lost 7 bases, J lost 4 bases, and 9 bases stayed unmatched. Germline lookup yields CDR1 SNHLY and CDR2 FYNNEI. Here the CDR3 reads CASTDLAGGPYEQYF. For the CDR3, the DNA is TGTGCCAGCACCGATTTAGCGGGAGGGCCTTACGAGCAGTACTTC. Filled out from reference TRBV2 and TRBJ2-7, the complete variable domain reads EPEVTQTPSHQVTQMGQEVILRCVPISNHLYFYWYRQILGQKVEFLVSFYNNEISEKSEIFDDQFSVERPDGSNFTLKIRSTKLEDSAMYFCASTDLAGGPYEQYFGPGTRLTVT.

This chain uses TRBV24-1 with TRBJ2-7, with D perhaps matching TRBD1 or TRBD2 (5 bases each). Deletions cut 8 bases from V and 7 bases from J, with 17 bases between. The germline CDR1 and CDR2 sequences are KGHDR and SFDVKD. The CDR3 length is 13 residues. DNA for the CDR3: TGTGCCACCACCGGGGCAGGGAAAGATGAGCAGTACTTC. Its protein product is CATTGAGKDEQYF.

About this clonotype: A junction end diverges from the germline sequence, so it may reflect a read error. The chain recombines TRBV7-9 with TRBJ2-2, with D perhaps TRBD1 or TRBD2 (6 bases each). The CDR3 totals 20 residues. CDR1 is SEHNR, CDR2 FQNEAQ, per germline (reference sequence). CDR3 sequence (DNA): TGTGCCAGCAGCTTAGCCCTGGGGAGGCAGGGGCAAGAGAACACCAGGGAGCTGTTTTTT. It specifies CASSLALGRQGQENTRELFF.

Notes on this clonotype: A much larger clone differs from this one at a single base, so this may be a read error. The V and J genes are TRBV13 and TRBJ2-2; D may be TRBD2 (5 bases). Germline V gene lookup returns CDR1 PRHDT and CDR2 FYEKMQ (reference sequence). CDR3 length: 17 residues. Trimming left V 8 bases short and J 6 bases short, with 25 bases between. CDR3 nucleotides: TGTGCCAGCGGCCTTACCCCGAGATCAAGCGGTGCCGGGGAGCTGTTTTTT. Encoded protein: CASGLTPRSSGAGELFF.

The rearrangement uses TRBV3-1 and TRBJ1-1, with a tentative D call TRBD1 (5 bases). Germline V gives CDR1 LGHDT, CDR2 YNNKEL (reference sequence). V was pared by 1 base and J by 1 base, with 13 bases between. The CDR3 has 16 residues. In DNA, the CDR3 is TGTGCCAGCAGCCAAGGGAGGGGTCGAAAGAACACTGAAGCTTTCTTT. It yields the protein CASSQGRGRKNTEAFF.

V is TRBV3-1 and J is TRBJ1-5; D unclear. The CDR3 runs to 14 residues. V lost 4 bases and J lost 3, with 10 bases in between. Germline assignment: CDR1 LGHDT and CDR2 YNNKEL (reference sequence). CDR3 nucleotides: TGTGCCAGCAGCCGCTATGACACCAATCAGCCCCAGCATTTT. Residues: CASSRYDTNQPQHF.

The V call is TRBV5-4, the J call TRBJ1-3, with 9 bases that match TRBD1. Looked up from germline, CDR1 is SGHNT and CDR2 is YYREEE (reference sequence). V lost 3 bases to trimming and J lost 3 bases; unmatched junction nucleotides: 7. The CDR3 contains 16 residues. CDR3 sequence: CASSSPGQGRGNTIYF. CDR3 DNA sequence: TGTGCCAGCAGCTCTCCGGGACAGGGCCGTGGAAACACCATATATTTT.

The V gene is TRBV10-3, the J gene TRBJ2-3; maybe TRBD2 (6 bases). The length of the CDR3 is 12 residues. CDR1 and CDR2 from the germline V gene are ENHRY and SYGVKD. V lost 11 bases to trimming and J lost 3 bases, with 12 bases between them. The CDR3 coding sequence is TGTGCCTCGCGGGGTCTTACAGATACGCAGTATTTT. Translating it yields CASRGLTDTQYF.

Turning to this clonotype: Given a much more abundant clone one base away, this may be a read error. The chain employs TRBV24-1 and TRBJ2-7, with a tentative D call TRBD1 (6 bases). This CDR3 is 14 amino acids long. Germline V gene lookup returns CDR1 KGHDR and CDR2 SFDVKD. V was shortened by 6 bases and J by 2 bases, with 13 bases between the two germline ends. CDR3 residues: CATSPWTETYEQYF. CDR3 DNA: TGTGCCACCAGTCCCTGGACAGAAACCTACGAGCAGTACTTC.

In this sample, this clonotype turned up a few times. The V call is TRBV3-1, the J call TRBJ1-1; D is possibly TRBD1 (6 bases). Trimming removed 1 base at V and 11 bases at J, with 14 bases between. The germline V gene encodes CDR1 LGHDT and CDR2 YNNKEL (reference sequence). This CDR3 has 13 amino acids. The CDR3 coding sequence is TGTGCCAGCAGCCAAGTGGTTGGGACATGGGCTTTCTTT. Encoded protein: CASSQVVGTWAFF.

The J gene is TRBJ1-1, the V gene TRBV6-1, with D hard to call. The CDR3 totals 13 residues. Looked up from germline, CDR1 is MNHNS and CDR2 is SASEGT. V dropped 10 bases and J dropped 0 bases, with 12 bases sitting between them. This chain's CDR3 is CATRLLMNTEAFF. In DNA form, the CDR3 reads TGTGCCACCAGACTCCTCATGAACACTGAAGCTTTCTTT.

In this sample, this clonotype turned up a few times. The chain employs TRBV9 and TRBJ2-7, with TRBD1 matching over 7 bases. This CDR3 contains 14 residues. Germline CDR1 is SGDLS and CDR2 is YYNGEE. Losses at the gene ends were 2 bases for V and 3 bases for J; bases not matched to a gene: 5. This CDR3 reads CASSVTGSDYEQYF. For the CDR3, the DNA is TGTGCCAGCAGCGTGACAGGGAGCGACTACGAGCAGTACTTC.

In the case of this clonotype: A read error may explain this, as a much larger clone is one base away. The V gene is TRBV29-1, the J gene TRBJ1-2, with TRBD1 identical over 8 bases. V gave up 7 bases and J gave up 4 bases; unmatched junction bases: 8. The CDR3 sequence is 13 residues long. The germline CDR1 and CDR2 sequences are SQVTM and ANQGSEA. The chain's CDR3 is CSAQDRAGYGYTF. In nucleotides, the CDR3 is TGCAGCGCTCAGGACAGGGCTGGCTATGGCTACACCTTC.

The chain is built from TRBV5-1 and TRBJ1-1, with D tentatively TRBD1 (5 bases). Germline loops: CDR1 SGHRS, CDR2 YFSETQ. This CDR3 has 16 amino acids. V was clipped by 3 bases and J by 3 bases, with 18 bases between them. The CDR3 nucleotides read TGCGCCAGCAGCTCCCCCGAAGCGGGGGGGGACACTGAAGCTTTCTTT. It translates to CASSSPEAGGDTEAFF.

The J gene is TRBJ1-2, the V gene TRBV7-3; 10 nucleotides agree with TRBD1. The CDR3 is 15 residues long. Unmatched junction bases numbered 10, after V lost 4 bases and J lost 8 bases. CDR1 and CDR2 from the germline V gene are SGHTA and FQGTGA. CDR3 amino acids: CASSYTGTGDGGYTF. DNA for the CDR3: TGTGCCAGCAGCTACACCGGGACAGGGGATGGGGGCTACACCTTC.

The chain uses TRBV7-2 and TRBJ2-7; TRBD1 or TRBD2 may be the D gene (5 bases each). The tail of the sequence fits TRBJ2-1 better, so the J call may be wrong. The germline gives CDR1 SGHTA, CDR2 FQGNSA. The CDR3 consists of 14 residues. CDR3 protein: CASMGESSYNEQFF. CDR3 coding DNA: TGTGCCAGCATGGGGGAAAGCTCCTACAATGAGCAGTTCTTC.

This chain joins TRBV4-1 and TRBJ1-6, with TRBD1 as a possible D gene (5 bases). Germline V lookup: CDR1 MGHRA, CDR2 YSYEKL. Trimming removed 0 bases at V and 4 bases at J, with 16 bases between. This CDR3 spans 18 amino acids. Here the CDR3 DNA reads TGCGCCAGCAGCCAAGAGTTTGTAGTCGGGGGGTATAATTCACCCCTCCACTTT. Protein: CASSQEFVVGGYNSPLHF.

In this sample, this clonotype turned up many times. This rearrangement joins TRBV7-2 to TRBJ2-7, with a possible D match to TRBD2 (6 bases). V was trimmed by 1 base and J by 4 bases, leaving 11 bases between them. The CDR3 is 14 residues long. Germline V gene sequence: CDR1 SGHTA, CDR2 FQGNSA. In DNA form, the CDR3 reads TGTGCCAGCAGCTTAGGGTTTGGAGGGTACGAGCAGTACTTC. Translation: CASSLGFGGYEQYF.

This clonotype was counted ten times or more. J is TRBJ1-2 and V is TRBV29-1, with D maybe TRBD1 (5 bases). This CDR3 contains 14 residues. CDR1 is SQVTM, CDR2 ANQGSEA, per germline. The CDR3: CSLEGLVVRDGYTF. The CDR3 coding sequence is TGCAGTCTGGAGGGACTAGTGGTCCGAGATGGCTACACCTTC.